The present entry profiles one T cell receptor (beta chain) with its context. These data come from a study of metastatic and nonmetastatic thyroid tumors. Turning to the study itself: Comparative analysis of repertoires was undertaken across blood and tumor or nodule tissue obtained from malignant and benign thyroid patients.

No patient had received any treatment before thyroid surgery. TCRdb re-called the PCR reads with MiXCR. The sample lists 40,000 or so clones, about 45% occurring once. Sequenced sample: tumor tissue. This clonotype originated in a male donor with papillary thyroid cancer or a benign thyroid nodule (not recorded which). Some clones in this sample may be carry-over from other donors' samples.

CDR3 coding DNA: TGTGCCAGCAGTGGACTAGGCAGCGGGAATGGTCAGCCCCAGCATTTT. Residues: CASSGLGSGNGQPQHF. The genes are TRBV6-2 or TRBV6-3 and TRBJ1-5; D is unclear. The length of the CDR3 is 16 residues. The germline V gene encodes CDR1 MNHEY and CDR2 SVGEGT. With 5 bases removed from V and 6 bases from J, the gap between germline ends came to 20 bases.